This record looks at one T cell receptor (beta chain) sequence and its context. The antigen remains undetermined. The record originates from a study of cytomegalovirus exposure and HLA in healthy donors. Each of the donors was a healthy bone marrow donor. The CDR3 length is 15 residues. The germline V gene encodes CDR1 GTSNPN and CDR2 SVGIG (reference sequence). Trimming took off 0 bases at V and 0 bases at J, with 12 bases between the two ends. The study ran its PCR with 60 Vbeta and 13 Jbeta primers. The data were produced by immunoSEQ multiplex PCR, yet TCRdb's version contains in-frame clones alone and is incomplete. The sample lists 100,000 to 150,000 clones; about four fifths were seen once. Study findings and constraints: Immune exposure data for these donors was limited to CMV serostatus.

Sequenced input: PBMCs. The receptor's source is a woman aged 35 to 49 in good health and CMV-seropositive. The rearrangement links TRBV30 to TRBJ2-7; tentatively, D is TRBD2 (6 bases). The CDR3: CAWSVGLALSYEQYF. The CDR3 bases are TGTGCCTGGAGTGTGGGGCTAGCGCTCTCCTACGAGCAGTACTTC.